These T cell receptor beta chains were read from a single sample in a study of blood T cells in healthy people across ages. TCRdb itself ran the 5' RACE reads through MiXCR, one entry per CDR3 protein. The data show some 1,800,000 distinct CDR3 sequences, about 39% seen once. The sample taken for sequencing was blood. All receptors come from a human donor in good health. The CDR3 runs from the conserved cysteine through the conserved F or W. Fields, in order: CDR3 DNA, CDR3 protein, V gene, D gene, J gene, clone size. The D gene is left open where the match is weak. The size of a clone is reported for some rows only, either as once, few or many, or as a class for expanded clones.

cdr3_nt: TGTGCCAGCAGCGTCTCCGGACAGACTGATTCACCCCTCCACTTT
cdr3_aa: CASSVSGQTDSPLHF
v_call: TRBV9
d_call: .
j_call: TRBJ1-6
clone_size: .

cdr3_nt: TGTGCCAGCAGCAGGGACTACCAAGAGACCCAGTTCTTC
cdr3_aa: CASSRDYQETQFF
v_call: TRBV9
d_call: TRBD2
j_call: TRBJ2-1
clone_size: .

cdr3_nt: TGTGCCAGCAGTTTAGCGATCCTATTGGGCTCCTACAATGAGCAGTTCTTC
cdr3_aa: CASSLAILLGSYNEQFF
v_call: TRBV12-3/TRBV12-4
d_call: .
j_call: TRBJ2-1
clone_size: few

cdr3_nt: TGTGCCAGCAGCCCTACGAATTGGTATGGCTACACCTTC
cdr3_aa: CASSPTNWYGYTF
v_call: TRBV27
d_call: .
j_call: TRBJ1-2
clone_size: few

cdr3_nt: TGTGCCAGCAGCCAATTAGGGACGAACAATGAGCAGTTCTTC
cdr3_aa: CASSQLGTNNEQFF
v_call: TRBV14
d_call: .
j_call: TRBJ2-1
clone_size: few

cdr3_nt: TGTGCCAGCAGCGTAGAGGGTAGCGGGGCGCGGTTGGAGCAGTACTTC
cdr3_aa: CASSVEGSGARLEQYF
v_call: TRBV9
d_call: TRBD2
j_call: TRBJ2-5
clone_size: .

cdr3_nt: TGTGCCATCAGTTGGGACAGGGGGGAGACCCAGTACTTC
cdr3_aa: CAISWDRGETQYF
v_call: TRBV10-3
d_call: TRBD1
j_call: TRBJ2-5
clone_size: many

cdr3_nt: TGTGCCAGCGGGGGACTACGCCAGGTGAGCCTATCTGTTCAGCCCCAGCATTTT
cdr3_aa: CASGGLRQVSLSVQPQHF
v_call: TRBV6-1
d_call: .
j_call: TRBJ1-5
clone_size: .

cdr3_nt: TGTGCCAGCAGCTTGCAAGGCGGGGCTTGGCAGCCCCAGCATTTT
cdr3_aa: CASSLQGGAWQPQHF
v_call: TRBV5-6
d_call: .
j_call: TRBJ1-5
clone_size: .

cdr3_nt: TGCGCCAGCAGCTCCCAAGGGGCCCTCTACAATGAGCAGTTCTTC
cdr3_aa: CASSSQGALYNEQFF
v_call: TRBV5-1
d_call: .
j_call: TRBJ2-1
clone_size: .

cdr3_nt: TGCGCCAGCAGGACTGGGACGACAGACGGCTATGGCTACACCTTC
cdr3_aa: CASRTGTTDGYGYTF
v_call: TRBV5-1
d_call: .
j_call: TRBJ1-2
clone_size: .

cdr3_nt: TGCAGTGCTAGACCTACAGGGAATCAGCCCCAGCATTTT
cdr3_aa: CSARPTGNQPQHF
v_call: TRBV20-1
d_call: .
j_call: TRBJ1-5
clone_size: .

cdr3_nt: TGCGCCAGCCGGGGACCGACCTCCCCCTCTGGGGCCAACGTCCTGACTTTC
cdr3_aa: CASRGPTSPSGANVLTF
v_call: TRBV5-1
d_call: .
j_call: TRBJ2-6
clone_size: .

cdr3_nt: TGCAGCGCTACAACAGGGTCTGGCTCCTACGAGCAGTACTTC
cdr3_aa: CSATTGSGSYEQYF
v_call: TRBV29-1
d_call: .
j_call: TRBJ2-7
clone_size: many

cdr3_nt: TGTGCCAGCAGCCTACAGGGGATGGTAAATTCACCCCTCCACTTT
cdr3_aa: CASSLQGMVNSPLHF
v_call: TRBV11-2
d_call: TRBD1
j_call: TRBJ1-6
clone_size: .

cdr3_nt: TGTGCCAGCAACGACAGGGGGAGCCGAGATACGCAGTATTTT
cdr3_aa: CASNDRGSRDTQYF
v_call: TRBV6-2/TRBV6-3
d_call: TRBD1
j_call: TRBJ2-3
clone_size: .

cdr3_nt: TGTGCCAGTAGTATAGTGGGGCAGCATCCAGAGTTCTTC
cdr3_aa: CASSIVGQHPEFF
v_call: TRBV19
d_call: .
j_call: TRBJ2-1
clone_size: .

cdr3_nt: TGTGCCAGCAGCGCCGGGACAGGTCCAACCGAGACCCAGTACTTC
cdr3_aa: CASSAGTGPTETQYF
v_call: TRBV13
d_call: TRBD1
j_call: TRBJ2-5
clone_size: .

cdr3_nt: TGTGCCAGCTCTGGGCAAGGCTACCCCACAGATACGCAGTATTTT
cdr3_aa: CASSGQGYPTDTQYF
v_call: TRBV27
d_call: .
j_call: TRBJ2-3
clone_size: .

cdr3_nt: TGTGCCACCAGTGCCTCAGGGGCTCCCCCCTACGAGCAGTACTTC
cdr3_aa: CATSASGAPPYEQYF
v_call: TRBV24-1
d_call: .
j_call: TRBJ2-7
clone_size: .

cdr3_nt: TGCAGTGTCCTCAGGGTCACTGAAGCTTTCTTT
cdr3_aa: CSVLRVTEAFF
v_call: TRBV20-1
d_call: .
j_call: TRBJ1-1
clone_size: .

cdr3_nt: TGTGCCAGCAGCCAGGGGGCCGCCCATGGGATCTATGGCTACACCTTC
cdr3_aa: CASSQGAAHGIYGYTF
v_call: TRBV6-2/TRBV6-3
d_call: TRBD1
j_call: TRBJ1-2
clone_size: .

cdr3_nt: TGTGCCAGCAGCACACAGCGTTGGGGTGAAGCTTTCTTT
cdr3_aa: CASSTQRWGEAFF
v_call: TRBV7-2
d_call: .
j_call: TRBJ1-1
clone_size: few

cdr3_nt: TGTGCCAGCAGTGTGAACCTCGGAAACACTGAAGCTTTCTTT
cdr3_aa: CASSVNLGNTEAFF
v_call: TRBV2
d_call: .
j_call: TRBJ1-1
clone_size: .

cdr3_nt: TGCAGTGCTACGGCAAGGGCGCTTGGCACCTACAATGAGCAGTTCTTC
cdr3_aa: CSATARALGTYNEQFF
v_call: TRBV20-1
d_call: .
j_call: TRBJ2-1
clone_size: once

cdr3_nt: TGTGCCAGCAGGTTAACTAGCTACCAAGAGACCCAGTACTTC
cdr3_aa: CASRLTSYQETQYF
v_call: TRBV7-2
d_call: .
j_call: TRBJ2-5
clone_size: many

cdr3_nt: TGTGCCAGCAGCTTAACAGGGGCCAACAATGAGCAGTTCTTC
cdr3_aa: CASSLTGANNEQFF
v_call: TRBV7-3
d_call: .
j_call: TRBJ2-1
clone_size: many

cdr3_nt: TGTGCCATCAGTGATGGTGGGGTAGATGAAAAACTGTTTTTT
cdr3_aa: CAISDGGVDEKLFF
v_call: TRBV10-3
d_call: .
j_call: TRBJ1-4
clone_size: .

cdr3_nt: TGTGCCAGCAGCTTAGAGGAAAGGGATCAGCCCCAGCATTTT
cdr3_aa: CASSLEERDQPQHF
v_call: TRBV7-9
d_call: .
j_call: TRBJ1-5
clone_size: .

cdr3_nt: TGCGCCAGCAGCCAAGGACACCCGAACACTGAAGCTTTCTTT
cdr3_aa: CASSQGHPNTEAFF
v_call: TRBV4-3
d_call: .
j_call: TRBJ1-1
clone_size: .

cdr3_nt: TGTGCCAGCTCACCCGGGACAGGGGATCACACCTTC
cdr3_aa: CASSPGTGDHTF
v_call: TRBV18
d_call: TRBD1
j_call: TRBJ1-2
clone_size: .

cdr3_nt: TGCGCCAGCAGCGGGTCGGGACAGAATAATGAAAAACTGTTTTTT
cdr3_aa: CASSGSGQNNEKLFF
v_call: TRBV5-1
d_call: TRBD1
j_call: TRBJ1-4
clone_size: .

cdr3_nt: TGCAGCGTTGACGCCAGGAAGGGTTACAATGAGCAGTTCTTC
cdr3_aa: CSVDARKGYNEQFF
v_call: TRBV29-1
d_call: .
j_call: TRBJ2-1
clone_size: .

cdr3_nt: TGTGCCAGCAGACGGACAGGTAGCTCCTATAATTCACCCCTCCACTTT
cdr3_aa: CASRRTGSSYNSPLHF
v_call: TRBV28
d_call: TRBD1
j_call: TRBJ1-6
clone_size: .

cdr3_nt: TGTGCCAGCAGACCCGACAGGGGGCAAACTGAAGCTTTCTTT
cdr3_aa: CASRPDRGQTEAFF
v_call: TRBV7-9
d_call: TRBD1
j_call: TRBJ1-1
clone_size: .